This T cell receptor beta chain appears in the sequencing data of a study of shared clonotypes between healthy human individuals. Data came from immunoSEQ multiplex PCR; TCRdb stores just in-frame clones and leaves some out. Of around 1.4 million clones listed, approximately 98.5% are singletons. This CDR3 contains 14 residues. CDR1 is MDHEN, CDR2 SYDVKM, per germline. V lost 7 bases to trimming and J lost 9 bases; unmatched junction nucleotides: 11. The specimen was naive CD4+ T cells sorted from blood. Subset of the sample: CD45RA+ positively selected. The receptor was isolated from a man in his thirties or forties in good health. The chain couples TRBV28 to TRBJ2-1; 8 bases are a match to TRBD2. As DNA, the CDR3 is TGTGCCAGCACCTTAGCGGGAATGTTCGGTGAGCAGTTCTTC. Encoded protein: CASTLAGMFGEQFF.